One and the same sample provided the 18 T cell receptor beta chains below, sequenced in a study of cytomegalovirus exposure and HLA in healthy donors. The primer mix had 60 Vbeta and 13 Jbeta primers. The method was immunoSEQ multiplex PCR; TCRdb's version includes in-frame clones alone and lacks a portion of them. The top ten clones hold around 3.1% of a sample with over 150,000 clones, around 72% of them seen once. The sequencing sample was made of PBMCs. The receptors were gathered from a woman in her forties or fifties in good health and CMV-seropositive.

CDR3 loop: CASTETESLYEQYF. In nucleotides, the CDR3 is TGTGCCAGCACCGAGACAGAGTCCCTCTACGAGCAGTACTTC. The V gene is TRBV28, the J gene TRBJ2-7; D is possibly TRBD1 (5 bases). The V gene's germline CDR1 is MDHEN and CDR2 SYDVKM. The CDR3 consists of 14 residues. V was trimmed by 7 bases and J by 3 bases, leaving 16 bases between them.

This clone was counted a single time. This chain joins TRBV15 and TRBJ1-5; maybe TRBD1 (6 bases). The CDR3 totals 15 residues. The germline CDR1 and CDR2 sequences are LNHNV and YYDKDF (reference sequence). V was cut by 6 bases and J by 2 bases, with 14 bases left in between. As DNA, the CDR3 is TGTGCCACCAGGAAAGGGGGTGAGGGCAATCAGCCCCAGCATTTT. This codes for CATRKGGEGNQPQHF. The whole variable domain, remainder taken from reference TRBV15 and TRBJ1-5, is DAMVIQNPRYQVTQFGKPVTLSCSQTLNHNVMYWYQQKSSQAPKLLFHYYDKDFNNEADTPDNFQSRRPNTSFCFLDIRSPGLGDTAMYLCATRKGGEGNQPQHFGDGTRLSIL.

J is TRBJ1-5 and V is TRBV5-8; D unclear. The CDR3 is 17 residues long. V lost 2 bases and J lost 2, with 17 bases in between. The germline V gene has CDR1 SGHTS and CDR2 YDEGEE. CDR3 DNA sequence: TGTGCCAGCAGCTTTTGGCAGGTAAAGGGAGGCAATCAGCCCCAGCATTTT. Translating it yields CASSFWQVKGGNQPQHF.

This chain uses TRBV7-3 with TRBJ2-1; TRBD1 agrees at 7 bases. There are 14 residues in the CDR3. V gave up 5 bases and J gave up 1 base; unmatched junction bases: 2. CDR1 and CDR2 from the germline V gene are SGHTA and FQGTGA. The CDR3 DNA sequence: TGTGCCAGCAGCCCGGGACAGTCCTACAATGAGCAGTTCTTC. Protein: CASSPGQSYNEQFF. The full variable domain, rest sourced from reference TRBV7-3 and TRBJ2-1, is GAGVSQTPSNKVTEKGKYVELRCDPISGHTALYWYRQSLGQGPEFLIYFQGTGAADDSGLPNDRFFAVRPEGSVSTLKIQRTERGDSAVYLCASSPGQSYNEQFFGPGTRLTVL.

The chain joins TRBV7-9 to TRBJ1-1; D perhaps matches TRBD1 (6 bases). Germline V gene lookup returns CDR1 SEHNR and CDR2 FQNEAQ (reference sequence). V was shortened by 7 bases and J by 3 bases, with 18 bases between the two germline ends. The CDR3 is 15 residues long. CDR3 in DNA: TGTGCCAGCACCCCTGGGGGGGGCTATGACACTGAAGCTTTCTTT. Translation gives CASTPGGGYDTEAFF. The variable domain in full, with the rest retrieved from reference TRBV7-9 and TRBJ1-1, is DTGVSQNPRHKITKRGQNVTFRCDPISEHNRLYWYRQTLGQGPEFLTYFQNEAQLEKSRLLSDRFSAERPKGSFSTLEIQRTEQGDSAMYLCASTPGGGYDTEAFFGQGTRLTVV.

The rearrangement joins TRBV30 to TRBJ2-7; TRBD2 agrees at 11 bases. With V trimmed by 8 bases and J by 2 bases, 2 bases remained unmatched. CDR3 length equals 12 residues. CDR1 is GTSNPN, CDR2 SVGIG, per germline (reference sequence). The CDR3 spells CAGSGGAYEQYF. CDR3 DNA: TGTGCCGGTAGCGGGGGGGCCTACGAGCAGTACTTC.

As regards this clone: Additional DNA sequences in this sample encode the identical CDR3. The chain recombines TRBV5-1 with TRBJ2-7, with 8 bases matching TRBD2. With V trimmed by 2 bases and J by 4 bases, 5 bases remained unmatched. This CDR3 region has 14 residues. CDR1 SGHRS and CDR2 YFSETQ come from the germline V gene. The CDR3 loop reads CASSLRAGGYEQYF. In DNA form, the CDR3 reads TGCGCCAGCAGCTTAAGGGCGGGGGGATACGAGCAGTACTTC.

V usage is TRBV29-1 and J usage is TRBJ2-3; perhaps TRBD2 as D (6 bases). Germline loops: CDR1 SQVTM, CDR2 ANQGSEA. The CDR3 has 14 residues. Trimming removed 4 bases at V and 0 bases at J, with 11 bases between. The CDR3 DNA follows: TGCAGCGTTGGGCGGGGACCGAGCACAGATACGCAGTATTTT. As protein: CSVGRGPSTDTQYF.

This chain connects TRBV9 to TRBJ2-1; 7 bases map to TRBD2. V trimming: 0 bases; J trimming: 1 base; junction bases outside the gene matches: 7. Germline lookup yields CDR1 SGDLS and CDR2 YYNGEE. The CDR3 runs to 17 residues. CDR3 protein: CASSVEVGRASYNEQFF. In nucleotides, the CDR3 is TGTGCCAGCAGCGTAGAGGTTGGGAGGGCGTCCTACAATGAGCAGTTCTTC.

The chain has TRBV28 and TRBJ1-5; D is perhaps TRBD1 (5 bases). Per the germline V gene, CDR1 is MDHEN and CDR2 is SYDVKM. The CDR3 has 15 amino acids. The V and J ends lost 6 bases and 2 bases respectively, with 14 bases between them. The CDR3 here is CASSWLGQGNQPQHF. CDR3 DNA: TGTGCCAGCAGCTGGCTGGGGCAAGGCAATCAGCCCCAGCATTTT.

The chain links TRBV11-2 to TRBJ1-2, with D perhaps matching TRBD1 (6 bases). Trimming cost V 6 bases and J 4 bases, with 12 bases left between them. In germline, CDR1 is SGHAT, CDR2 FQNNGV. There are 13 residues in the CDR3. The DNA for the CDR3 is TGTGCCAGCAGACCTACAGGGTCCTATGGCTACACCTTC. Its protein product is CASRPTGSYGYTF.

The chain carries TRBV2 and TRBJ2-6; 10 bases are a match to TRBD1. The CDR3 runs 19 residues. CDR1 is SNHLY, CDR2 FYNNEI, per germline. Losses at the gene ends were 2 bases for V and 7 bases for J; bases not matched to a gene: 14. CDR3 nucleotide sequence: TGTGCCAGCAGTGAATCCACCCTGGGACAGGGGAATAGCGCCAACGTCCTGACTTTC. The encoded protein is CASSESTLGQGNSANVLTF.

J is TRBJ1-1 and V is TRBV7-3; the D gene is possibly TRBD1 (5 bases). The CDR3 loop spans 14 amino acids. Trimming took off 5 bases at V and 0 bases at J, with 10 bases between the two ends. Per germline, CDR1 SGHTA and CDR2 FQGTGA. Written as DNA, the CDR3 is TGTGCCAGCAGCCCAGGGAACCTGAACACTGAAGCTTTCTTT. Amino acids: CASSPGNLNTEAFF.

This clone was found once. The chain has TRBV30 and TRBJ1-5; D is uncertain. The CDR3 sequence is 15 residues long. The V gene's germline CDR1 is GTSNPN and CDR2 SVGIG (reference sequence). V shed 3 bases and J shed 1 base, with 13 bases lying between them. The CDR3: CAWSQTTRSNQPQHF. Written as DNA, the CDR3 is TGTGCCTGGAGCCAAACAACGAGGAGCAATCAGCCCCAGCATTTT.

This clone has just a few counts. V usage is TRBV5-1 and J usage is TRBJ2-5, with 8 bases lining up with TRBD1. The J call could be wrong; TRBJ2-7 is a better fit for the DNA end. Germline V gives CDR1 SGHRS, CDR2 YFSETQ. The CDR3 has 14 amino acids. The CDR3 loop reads CASSLGQGNREQYF. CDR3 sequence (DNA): TGCGCCAGCAGCTTGGGACAGGGGAACCGCGAGCAGTACTTC.

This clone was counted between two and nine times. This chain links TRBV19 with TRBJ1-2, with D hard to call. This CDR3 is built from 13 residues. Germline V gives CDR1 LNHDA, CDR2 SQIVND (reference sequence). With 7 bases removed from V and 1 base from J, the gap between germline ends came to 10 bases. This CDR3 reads CASNPGINYGYTF. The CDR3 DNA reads TGTGCCAGTAATCCGGGTATTAACTATGGCTACACCTTC. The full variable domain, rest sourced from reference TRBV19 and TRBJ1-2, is DGGITQSPKYLFRKEGQNVTLSCEQNLNHDAMYWYRQDPGQGLRLIYYSQIVNDFQKGDIAEGYSVSREKKESFPLTVTSAQKNPTAFYLCASNPGINYGYTFGSGTRLTVV.

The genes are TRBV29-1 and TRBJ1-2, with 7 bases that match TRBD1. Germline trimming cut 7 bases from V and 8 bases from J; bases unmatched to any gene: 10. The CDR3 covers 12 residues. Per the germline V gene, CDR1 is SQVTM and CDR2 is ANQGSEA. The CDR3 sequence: CSALDRVGGYTF. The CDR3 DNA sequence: TGCAGCGCCCTCGACAGGGTGGGGGGCTACACCTTC.

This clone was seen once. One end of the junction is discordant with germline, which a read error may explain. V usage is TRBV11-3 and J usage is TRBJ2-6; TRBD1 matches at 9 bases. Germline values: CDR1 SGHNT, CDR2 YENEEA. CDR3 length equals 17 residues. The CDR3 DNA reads TGTGCCAGCAGCCCGGACAGGGGAATTGGTGGGGCCAACGGCCTGACTTTC. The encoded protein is CASSPDRGIGGANGLTF.